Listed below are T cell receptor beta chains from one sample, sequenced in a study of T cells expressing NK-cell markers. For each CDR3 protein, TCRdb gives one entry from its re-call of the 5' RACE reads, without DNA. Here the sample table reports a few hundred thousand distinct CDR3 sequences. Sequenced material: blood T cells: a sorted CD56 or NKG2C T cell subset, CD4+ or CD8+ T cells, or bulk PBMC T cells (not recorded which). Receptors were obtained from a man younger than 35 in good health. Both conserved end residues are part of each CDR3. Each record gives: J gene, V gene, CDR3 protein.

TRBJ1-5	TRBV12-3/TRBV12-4	CASSFRGAHLQPQHF
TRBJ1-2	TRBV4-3	CASSGQNYGYTF
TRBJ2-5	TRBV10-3	CAISGGLAGGETQYF
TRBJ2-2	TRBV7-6	CASSLAGASTGELFF
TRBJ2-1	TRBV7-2	CASSLIGGEAAFF
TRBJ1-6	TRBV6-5	CASARSNSPLHF
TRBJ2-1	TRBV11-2	CASSYKLRGLGEQFF
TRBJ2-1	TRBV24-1	CATGTSINEQFF
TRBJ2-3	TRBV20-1	CSAGIAGVGTDTQYF
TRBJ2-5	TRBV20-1	CSASAGGIQETQYF
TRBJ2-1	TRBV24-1	CATSGKERNSYNEQFF